This T cell receptor beta chain originates from a study of beta chain features in type 1 diabetes. The whole isolated RNA underwent reverse transcription, so sequencing captured expressed TCRB transcripts. Produced via immunoSEQ multiplex PCR; TCRdb's table is partial and in-frame only. This sample has around 360,000 clones; over 10% occur once, and the top ten carry approximately 0.01%. About this clone itself: Its antigen is not identified.

Broader study findings: Shorter TCRB CDR3s, moderately but significantly so, marked every one of the four CD4+ subsets in Type 1 diabetes patients.

The CDR3 has 14 amino acids. The V gene's germline CDR1 is SEHNR and CDR2 FQNEAQ (reference sequence). V gave up 5 bases and J gave up 1 base, with 10 bases separating them. This TCR came from a woman under 30 with type 1 diabetes. Specimen: naive CD4+ T cells from blood. The chain recombines TRBV7-9 with TRBJ2-3; D remains ambiguous. This chain's CDR3 is CASSQMAGTDTQYF. DNA of the CDR3: TGTGCCAGCAGCCAGATGGCGGGCACAGATACGCAGTATTTT.